The subject of this entry is one TCR beta chain. Antigen unknown. These data originate in a study of cytomegalovirus exposure and HLA in healthy donors. The PCR was carried out with 60 Vbeta primers and 13 Jbeta primers. Produced via immunoSEQ multiplex PCR; TCRdb's table is partial and in-frame only. The sample has some 100,000 clones; 84% are singletons. Between the trimmed V and J ends, which lost 3 bases and 4 bases, there was a span of 16 bases. Germline V gives CDR1 LNHDA, CDR2 SQIVND (reference sequence). This CDR3 is 16 amino acids long. Whole-study results and caveats: Some V segments, including TRBV6-2 and TRBV6-3, were excluded as indistinguishable.

This receptor was obtained from a woman under 30 in good health and CMV-seronegative. V and J are TRBV19 and TRBJ1-3; D uncertain. What was sequenced was PBMCs. The CDR3 sequence: CASSMLGSVDGNTIYF. CDR3 sequence (DNA): TGTGCCAGTAGTATGTTAGGGAGCGTCGACGGAAACACCATATATTTT.